A single sample gave rise to the 6 T cell receptor beta chains below, sequenced in a study of T cell responses to AZD1222 COVID-19 vaccine. Profiled with immunoSEQ multiplex PCR; TCRdb holds only in-frame clones, not every one. The data contain 150,000 to 170,000 clones, 88% of them singletons. The source material was peripheral blood, sampled on day 0 of AZD1222 vaccination. The receptor source for this set is an adult in good health.

V is TRBV11-2 and J is TRBJ2-5, with 10 positions matching TRBD1. Germline V CDR1 and CDR2: SGHAT, FQNNGV. The CDR3 is 18 amino acids. J was trimmed by 1 base and V by 4 bases; bases with no gene match: 12. CDR3 loop: CASSSFRDRGLLQETQYF. The CDR3 bases are TGTGCCAGCAGCTCGTTTCGGGACAGGGGACTTCTCCAAGAGACCCAGTACTTC.

The chain couples TRBV4-1 to TRBJ1-6; D is unresolved. Germline V gene sequence: CDR1 MGHRA, CDR2 YSYEKL. V shed 0 bases and J shed 6 bases, with 3 bases lying between them. The CDR3 is made up of 13 amino acids. The CDR3 DNA follows: TGCGCCAGCAGCCAAGATCTTAATTCACCCCTCCACTTT. It encodes CASSQDLNSPLHF.

The chain carries TRBV10-2 and TRBJ1-4, with a tentative D call TRBD1 (5 bases). Germline CDR1 is WSHSY and CDR2 is SAAADI. The CDR3 sequence is 14 residues long. The germline V and J ends were trimmed by 6 bases and 0 bases, with 8 bases remaining between them. The CDR3 region has the DNA TGCGCCAGCAGGGCGGGACCAACTAATGAAAAACTGTTTTTT. As protein: CASRAGPTNEKLFF.

The chain carries TRBV5-1 and TRBJ1-2; 10 bases fit TRBD1. Germline CDR1 reads SGHRS; CDR2 reads YFSETQ. Losses at the gene ends were 4 bases for V and 7 bases for J; bases not matched to a gene: 7. The CDR3 loop spans 14 amino acids. The CDR3 DNA reads TGCGCCAGCAGCCCGGGACAGGGGCGGGGTGGCTACACCTTC. It codes for CASSPGQGRGGYTF. Using reference TRBV5-1 and TRBJ1-2 for the parts outside the CDR3, the full variable domain is KAGVTQTPRYLIKTRGQQVTLSCSPISGHRSVSWYQQTPGQGLQFLFEYFSETQRNKGNFPGRFSGRQFSNSRSEMNVSTLELGDSALYLCASSPGQGRGGYTFGSGTRLTVV.

The rearrangement uses TRBV5-5 and TRBJ1-2; D gene uncertain. Trimming pared 0 bases from V and 0 bases from J, leaving 9 bases between. CDR1 and CDR2 from the germline V gene are SGHKS and YYEKEE (reference sequence). The CDR3 runs to 15 residues. The CDR3 DNA sequence: TGTGCCAGCAGCTTGGACAGACCAGCTAACTATGGCTACACCTTC. It translates to CASSLDRPANYGYTF.

The chain uses TRBV3-1 (or the pseudogene TRBV3-2) and TRBJ1-4; no clear D gene. V gave up 0 bases and J gave up 7 bases, with 18 bases separating them. Per germline, CDR1 LGHDT and CDR2 YNNKEL (reference sequence). This CDR3 contains 17 residues. In DNA, the CDR3 is TGTGCCAGCAGCCAAGATCTTTTAGGGCTTCTAGGTGAAAAACTGTTTTTT. Translating gives CASSQDLLGLLGEKLFF.